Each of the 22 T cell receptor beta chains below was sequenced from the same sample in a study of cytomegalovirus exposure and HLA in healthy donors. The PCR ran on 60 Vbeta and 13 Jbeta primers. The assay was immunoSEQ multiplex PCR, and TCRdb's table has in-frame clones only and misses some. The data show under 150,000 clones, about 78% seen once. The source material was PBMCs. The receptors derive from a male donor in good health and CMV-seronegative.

The CDR3 region is CASSGGHRYNEQFF. CDR3 in DNA: TGTGCCAGCAGTGGAGGACACCGCTACAATGAGCAGTTCTTC. V is TRBV6-1 and J is TRBJ2-1, with D perhaps TRBD1 (5 bases). Germline values: CDR1 MNHNS, CDR2 SASEGT. CDR3 length: 14 amino acids. Trimming shortened V by 4 bases and J by 3 bases, and 10 bases separated the two germline ends.

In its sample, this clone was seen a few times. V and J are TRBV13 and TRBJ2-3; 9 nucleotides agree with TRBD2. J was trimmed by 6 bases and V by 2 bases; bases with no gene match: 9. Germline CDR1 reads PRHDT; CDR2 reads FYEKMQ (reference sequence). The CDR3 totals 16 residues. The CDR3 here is CASSLRLAGFMDTQYF. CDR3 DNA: TGTGCCAGCAGCTTACGGCTAGCGGGGTTCATGGATACGCAGTATTTT. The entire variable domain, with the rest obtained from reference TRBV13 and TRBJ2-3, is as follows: AAGVIQSPRHLIKEKRETATLKCYPIPRHDTVYWYQQGPGQDPQFLISFYEKMQSDKGSIPDRFSAQQFSDYHSELNMSSLELGDSALYFCASSLRLAGFMDTQYFGPGTRLTVL.

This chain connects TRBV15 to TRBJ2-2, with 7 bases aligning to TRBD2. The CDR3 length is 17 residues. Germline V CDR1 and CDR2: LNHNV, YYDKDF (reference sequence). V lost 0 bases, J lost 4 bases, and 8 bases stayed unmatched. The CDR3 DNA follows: TGTGCCACCAGCAGAGATCCGGGGGGTTCGGTCACCGGGGAGCTGTTTTTT. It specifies CATSRDPGGSVTGELFF.

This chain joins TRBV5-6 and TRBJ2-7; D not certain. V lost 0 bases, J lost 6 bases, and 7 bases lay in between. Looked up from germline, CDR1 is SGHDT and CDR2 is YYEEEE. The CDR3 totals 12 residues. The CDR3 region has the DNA TGTGCCAGCAGCTTGGGAGGAGCCGAGCAGTACTTC. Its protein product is CASSLGGAEQYF.

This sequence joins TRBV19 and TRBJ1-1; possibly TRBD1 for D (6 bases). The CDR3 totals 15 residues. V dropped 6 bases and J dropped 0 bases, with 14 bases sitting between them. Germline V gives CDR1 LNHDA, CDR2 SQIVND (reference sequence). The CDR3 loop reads CASRTGGTMNTEAFF. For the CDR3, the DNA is TGTGCCAGTAGGACAGGCGGAACTATGAACACTGAAGCTTTCTTT.

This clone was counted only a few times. CDR3 loop: CRGGDTEAFF. The CDR3 DNA follows: TGTAGGGGGGGCGACACTGAAGCTTTCTTT. V gene TRBV30 combines with J gene TRBJ1-1; a weak D match, TRBD1 (6 bases). Germline-derived CDR1 and CDR2 are GTSNPN and SVGIG (reference sequence). This CDR3 is 10 amino acids long.

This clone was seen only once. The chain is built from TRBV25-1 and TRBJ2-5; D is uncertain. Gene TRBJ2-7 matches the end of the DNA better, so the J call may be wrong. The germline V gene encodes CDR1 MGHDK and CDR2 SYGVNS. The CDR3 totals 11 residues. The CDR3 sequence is CASSEFHEQYF. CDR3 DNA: TGTGCCAGCAGTGAATTTCACGAGCAGTACTTC.

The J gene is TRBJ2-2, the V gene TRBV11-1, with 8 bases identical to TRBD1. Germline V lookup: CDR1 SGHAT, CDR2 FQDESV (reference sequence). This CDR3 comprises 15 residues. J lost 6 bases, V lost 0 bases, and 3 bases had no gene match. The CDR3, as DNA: TGTGCCAGCAGCTTAGCAGTGACAGGGGCCGGGGAGCTGTTTTTT. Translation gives CASSLAVTGAGELFF.

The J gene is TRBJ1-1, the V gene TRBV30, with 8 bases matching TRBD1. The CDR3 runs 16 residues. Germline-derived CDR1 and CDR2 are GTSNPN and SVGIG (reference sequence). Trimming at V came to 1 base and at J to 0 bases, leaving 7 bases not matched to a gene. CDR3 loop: CAWSGGGTGLNTEAFF. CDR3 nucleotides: TGTGCCTGGAGTGGGGGGGGGACAGGACTGAACACTGAAGCTTTCTTT.

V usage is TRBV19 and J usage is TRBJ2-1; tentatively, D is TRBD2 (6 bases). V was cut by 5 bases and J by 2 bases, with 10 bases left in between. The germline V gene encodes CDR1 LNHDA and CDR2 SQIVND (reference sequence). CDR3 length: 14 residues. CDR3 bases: TGTGCCAGTAGTCTACGACTAGCCTACAATGAGCAGTTCTTC. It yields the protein CASSLRLAYNEQFF. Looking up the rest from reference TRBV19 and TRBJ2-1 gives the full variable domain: DGGITQSPKYLFRKEGQNVTLSCEQNLNHDAMYWYRQDPGQGLRLIYYSQIVNDFQKGDIAEGYSVSREKKESFPLTVTSAQKNPTAFYLCASSLRLAYNEQFFGPGTRLTVL.

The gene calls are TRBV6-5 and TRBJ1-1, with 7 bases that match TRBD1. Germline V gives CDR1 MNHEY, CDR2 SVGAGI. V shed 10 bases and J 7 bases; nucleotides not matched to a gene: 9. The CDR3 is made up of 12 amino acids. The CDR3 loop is CATSFGTVEAFF. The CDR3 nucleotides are TGTGCCACTAGTTTTGGGACAGTTGAAGCTTTCTTT.

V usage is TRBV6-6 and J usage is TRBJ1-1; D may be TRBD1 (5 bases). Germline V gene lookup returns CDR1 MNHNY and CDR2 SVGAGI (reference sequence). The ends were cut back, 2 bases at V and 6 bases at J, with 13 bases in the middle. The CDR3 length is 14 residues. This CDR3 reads CASSYPGTGAEAFF. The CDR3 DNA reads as TGTGCCAGCAGTTACCCTGGGACTGGGGCTGAAGCTTTCTTT.

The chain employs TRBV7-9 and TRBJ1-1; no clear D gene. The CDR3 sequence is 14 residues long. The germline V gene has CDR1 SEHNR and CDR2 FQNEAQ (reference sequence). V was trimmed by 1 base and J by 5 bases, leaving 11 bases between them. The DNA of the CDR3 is TGTGCCAGCAGCTTAGACAGCAGAATGACTGAAGCTTTCTTT. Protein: CASSLDSRMTEAFF.

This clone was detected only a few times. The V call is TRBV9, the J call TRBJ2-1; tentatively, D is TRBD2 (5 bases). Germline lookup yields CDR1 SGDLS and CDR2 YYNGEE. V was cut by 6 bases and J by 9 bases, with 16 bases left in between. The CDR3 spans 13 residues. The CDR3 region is CASTVRGEGEQFF. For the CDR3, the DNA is TGTGCCAGCACCGTCCGGGGAGAAGGTGAGCAGTTCTTC.

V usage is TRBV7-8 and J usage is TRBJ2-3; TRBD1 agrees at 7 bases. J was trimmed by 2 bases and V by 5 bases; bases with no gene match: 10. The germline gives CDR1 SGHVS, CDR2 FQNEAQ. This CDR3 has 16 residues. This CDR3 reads CASSLRGTVPTDTQYF. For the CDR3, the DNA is TGTGCCAGCAGCCTTAGAGGGACAGTGCCCACAGATACGCAGTATTTT.

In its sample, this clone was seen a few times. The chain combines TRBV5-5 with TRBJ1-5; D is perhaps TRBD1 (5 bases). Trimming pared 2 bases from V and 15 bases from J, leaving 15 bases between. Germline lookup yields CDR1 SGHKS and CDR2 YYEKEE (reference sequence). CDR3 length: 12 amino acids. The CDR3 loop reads CASSFGGEQWHF. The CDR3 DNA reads TGTGCCAGCAGCTTTGGAGGGGAACAATGGCATTTT.

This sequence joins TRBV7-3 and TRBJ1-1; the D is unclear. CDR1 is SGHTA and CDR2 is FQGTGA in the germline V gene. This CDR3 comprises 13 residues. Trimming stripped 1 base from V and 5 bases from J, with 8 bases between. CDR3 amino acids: CASSLNGFTEAFF. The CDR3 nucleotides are TGTGCCAGCAGCTTAAACGGGTTTACTGAAGCTTTCTTT.

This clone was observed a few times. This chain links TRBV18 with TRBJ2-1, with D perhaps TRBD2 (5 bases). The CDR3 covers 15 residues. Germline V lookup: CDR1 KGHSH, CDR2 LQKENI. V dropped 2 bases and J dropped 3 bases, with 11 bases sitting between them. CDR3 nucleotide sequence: TGTGCCAGCTCACCAGGAGGCAGCCGCTACAATGAGCAGTTCTTC. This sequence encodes CASSPGGSRYNEQFF.

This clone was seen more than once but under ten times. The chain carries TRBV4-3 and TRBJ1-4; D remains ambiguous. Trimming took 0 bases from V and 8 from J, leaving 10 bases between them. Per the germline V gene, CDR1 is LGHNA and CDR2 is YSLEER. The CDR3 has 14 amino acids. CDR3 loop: CASSQDLRAEKLFF. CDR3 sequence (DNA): TGCGCCAGCAGCCAAGACTTGAGGGCGGAAAAACTGTTTTTT.

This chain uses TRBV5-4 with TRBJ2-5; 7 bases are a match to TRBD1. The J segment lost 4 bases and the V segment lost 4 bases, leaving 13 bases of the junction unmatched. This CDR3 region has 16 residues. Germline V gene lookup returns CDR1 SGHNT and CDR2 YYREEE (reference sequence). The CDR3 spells CASSTPQGVGGETQYF. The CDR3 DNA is TGTGCCAGCAGCACACCCCAGGGGGTGGGTGGAGAGACCCAGTACTTC.

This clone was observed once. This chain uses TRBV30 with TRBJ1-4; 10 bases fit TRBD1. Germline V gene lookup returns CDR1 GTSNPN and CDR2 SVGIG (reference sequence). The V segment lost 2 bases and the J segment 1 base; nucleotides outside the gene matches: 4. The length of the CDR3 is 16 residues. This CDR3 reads CAWSPGQGVTNEKLFF. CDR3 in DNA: TGTGCCTGGAGTCCCGGACAGGGGGTAACTAATGAAAAACTGTTTTTT.

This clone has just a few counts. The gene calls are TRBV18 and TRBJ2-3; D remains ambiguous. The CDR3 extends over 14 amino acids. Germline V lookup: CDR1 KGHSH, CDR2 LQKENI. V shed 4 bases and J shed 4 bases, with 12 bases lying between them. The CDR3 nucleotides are TGTGCCAGCTCACTCAAGGTGGGCCCAGATACGCAGTATTTT. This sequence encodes CASSLKVGPDTQYF.